This is a list of T cell receptor beta chains from one sample in a study of Tregs in tolerant kidney transplant recipients. Data came from immunoSEQ multiplex PCR; TCRdb stores just in-frame clones and leaves some out. The table has approximately 100,000 clones, roughly 93% seen once. Sample: CD4+ T cells from blood, taken before the transplant. The receptors were sampled from a human donor who received a combined kidney and bone marrow transplant. CDR3s include the opening cysteine and the closing phenylalanine or tryptophan. The order of the fields is D gene, J gene, clone size, V gene, CDR3 protein, CDR3 DNA. The D gene is left open where the match is weak. Size is omitted from some rows. Given values are once, few, many or a class for expanded clones.

D gene: .
J gene: TRBJ1-1
clone size: .
V gene: TRBV6-5
CDR3 protein: CASSYSRGAEAFF
CDR3 DNA: TGTGCCAGCAGTTACTCAAGGGGCGCTGAAGCTTTCTTT

D gene: .
J gene: TRBJ1-2
clone size: few
V gene: TRBV6-5
CDR3 protein: CASSPVYGTYGYTF
CDR3 DNA: TGTGCCAGCAGCCCAGTTTACGGGACTTATGGCTACACCTTC

D gene: .
J gene: TRBJ1-2
clone size: .
V gene: TRBV30
CDR3 protein: CAWSGASYGYTF
CDR3 DNA: TGTGCCTGGAGTGGCGCATCCTATGGCTACACCTTC

D gene: .
J gene: TRBJ2-2
clone size: .
V gene: TRBV18
CDR3 protein: CASSSDGRTGELFF
CDR3 DNA: TGTGCCAGCTCATCTGATGGCAGGACCGGGGAGCTGTTTTTT

D gene: .
J gene: TRBJ2-7
clone size: .
V gene: TRBV5-1
CDR3 protein: CASSLDSPAYEQYF
CDR3 DNA: TGCGCCAGCAGCTTGGACAGCCCAGCCTACGAGCAGTACTTC

D gene: TRBD2
J gene: TRBJ2-1
clone size: .
V gene: TRBV10-2
CDR3 protein: CASNQAGGPNEQFF
CDR3 DNA: TGCGCCAGCAACCAAGCGGGGGGGCCGAATGAGCAGTTCTTC

D gene: .
J gene: TRBJ2-7
clone size: .
V gene: TRBV7-9
CDR3 protein: CASSLVPGDDEQYF
CDR3 DNA: TGTGCCAGCAGCTTAGTGCCAGGGGACGACGAGCAGTACTTC

D gene: TRBD1
J gene: TRBJ1-1
clone size: once
V gene: TRBV7-2
CDR3 protein: CASSGTGGAYTEAFF
CDR3 DNA: TGTGCCAGCAGCGGGACAGGGGGCGCGTACACTGAAGCTTTCTTT

D gene: .
J gene: TRBJ1-2
clone size: .
V gene: TRBV5-1
CDR3 protein: CASSPRDFYGYTF
CDR3 DNA: TGCGCCAGCAGCCCGCGGGACTTCTATGGCTACACCTTC

D gene: .
J gene: TRBJ2-1
clone size: .
V gene: TRBV4-2
CDR3 protein: CASSQGEGGRTGLNEQFF
CDR3 DNA: TGTGCCAGCAGCCAAGGGGAGGGTGGGAGGACAGGGTTGAATGAGCAGTTCTTC

D gene: .
J gene: TRBJ2-3
clone size: .
V gene: TRBV5-1
CDR3 protein: CASSSQPSGTDTQYF
CDR3 DNA: TGCGCCAGCAGCAGTCAGCCAAGCGGAACAGATACGCAGTATTTT

D gene: TRBD2
J gene: TRBJ2-1
clone size: .
V gene: TRBV2
CDR3 protein: CASSDKTSGRAYNEQFF
CDR3 DNA: TGTGCCAGCAGTGATAAGACTAGCGGGAGGGCATACAATGAGCAGTTCTTC

D gene: .
J gene: TRBJ1-2
clone size: .
V gene: TRBV2
CDR3 protein: CASKSQGTSGGYTF
CDR3 DNA: TGTGCCAGCAAATCACAGGGAACGTCAGGTGGCTACACCTTC

D gene: TRBD1
J gene: TRBJ2-2
clone size: .
V gene: TRBV7-2
CDR3 protein: CASSPNPDRTTGELFF
CDR3 DNA: TGTGCCAGCAGCCCCAACCCGGACAGGACCACCGGGGAGCTGTTTTTT

D gene: TRBD2
J gene: TRBJ2-3
clone size: once
V gene: TRBV6-5
CDR3 protein: CASSRGLAGAF
CDR3 DNA: TGTGCCAGCAGCCGCGGACTAGCGGGAGCGTTT

D gene: .
J gene: TRBJ2-2
clone size: .
V gene: TRBV7-8
CDR3 protein: CASRQVGGPDTGELFF
CDR3 DNA: TGTGCCAGCAGGCAGGTCGGGGGGCCTGACACCGGGGAGCTGTTTTTT

D gene: .
J gene: TRBJ1-1
clone size: .
V gene: TRBV7-9
CDR3 protein: CASTGYLNTEAFF
CDR3 DNA: TGTGCCAGCACCGGGTATTTAAACACTGAAGCTTTCTTT

D gene: .
J gene: TRBJ2-7
clone size: .
V gene: TRBV4-2
CDR3 protein: CASSQDSYEQYF
CDR3 DNA: TGTGCCAGCAGCCAAGATAGCTACGAGCAGTACTTC

D gene: .
J gene: TRBJ2-7
clone size: .
V gene: TRBV14
CDR3 protein: CASSPWGAYEQYF
CDR3 DNA: TGTGCCAGCAGCCCCTGGGGGGCCTACGAGCAGTACTTC

D gene: .
J gene: TRBJ2-5
clone size: .
V gene: TRBV6-1
CDR3 protein: CASSEQREETQYF
CDR3 DNA: TGTGCCAGCAGTGAGCAACGTGAGGAGACCCAGTACTTC

D gene: TRBD1
J gene: TRBJ1-4
clone size: .
V gene: TRBV5-4
CDR3 protein: CASSLEGTGDEKLFF
CDR3 DNA: TGTGCCAGCAGCTTGGAAGGGACAGGGGATGAAAAACTGTTTTTT

D gene: TRBD1
J gene: TRBJ1-1
clone size: .
V gene: TRBV18
CDR3 protein: CASSPGGQGSMNTEAFF
CDR3 DNA: TGTGCCAGCTCACCAGGGGGACAGGGTAGTATGAACACTGAAGCTTTCTTT

D gene: TRBD2
J gene: TRBJ2-7
clone size: .
V gene: TRBV4-3
CDR3 protein: CASSQATSGRGAYEQYF
CDR3 DNA: TGCGCCAGCAGCCAGGCAACTAGCGGGAGAGGCGCCTACGAGCAGTACTTC

D gene: .
J gene: TRBJ2-3
clone size: .
V gene: TRBV11-3
CDR3 protein: CASSLEARTDTQYF
CDR3 DNA: TGTGCCAGCAGCTTAGAGGCACGCACAGATACGCAGTATTTT

D gene: TRBD2
J gene: TRBJ2-7
clone size: .
V gene: TRBV7-8
CDR3 protein: CASSFRLAEPYEQYF
CDR3 DNA: TGTGCCAGCAGCTTCCGACTAGCGGAGCCCTACGAGCAGTACTTC

D gene: .
J gene: TRBJ2-3
clone size: .
V gene: TRBV4-3
CDR3 protein: CASSQRAYRETDTQYF
CDR3 DNA: TGCGCCAGCAGCCAAAGGGCCTACAGGGAAACAGATACGCAGTATTTT

D gene: .
J gene: TRBJ1-2
clone size: .
V gene: TRBV29-1
CDR3 protein: CSVEDRGGYTF
CDR3 DNA: TGCAGCGTTGAAGATAGAGGGGGCTACACCTTC

D gene: .
J gene: TRBJ2-1
clone size: .
V gene: TRBV5-1
CDR3 protein: CASSPRTYNEQFF
CDR3 DNA: TGCGCCAGCAGTCCCAGGACCTACAATGAGCAGTTCTTC

D gene: .
J gene: TRBJ2-2
clone size: once
V gene: TRBV7-9
CDR3 protein: CASSSQGPGELFF
CDR3 DNA: TGTGCCAGCAGCTCTCAGGGCCCCGGGGAGCTGTTTTTT

D gene: .
J gene: TRBJ2-7
clone size: .
V gene: TRBV7-2
CDR3 protein: CASSTHGGQYF
CDR3 DNA: TGTGCCAGCAGCACACATGGAGGGCAGTACTTC

D gene: .
J gene: TRBJ1-1
clone size: .
V gene: TRBV2
CDR3 protein: CASSELRLLNTEAFF
CDR3 DNA: TGTGCCAGCAGTGAATTGAGATTATTAAACACTGAAGCTTTCTTT

D gene: TRBD1
J gene: TRBJ2-2
clone size: once
V gene: TRBV11-3
CDR3 protein: CASSTRQGTSGELFF
CDR3 DNA: TGTGCCAGCAGCACTAGACAGGGAACATCGGGGGAGCTGTTTTTT

D gene: TRBD1
J gene: TRBJ1-4
clone size: .
V gene: TRBV6-6
CDR3 protein: CASRETGVEKLFF
CDR3 DNA: TGTGCCAGCAGGGAGACAGGGGTTGAAAAACTGTTTTTT

D gene: .
J gene: TRBJ2-5
clone size: .
V gene: TRBV19
CDR3 protein: CASSIRETNRETQYF
CDR3 DNA: TGTGCCAGTAGTATACGTGAGACAAACAGGGAGACCCAGTACTTC

D gene: .
J gene: TRBJ1-1
clone size: .
V gene: TRBV7-3
CDR3 protein: CASSLGANTEAFF
CDR3 DNA: TGTGCCAGCAGCTTAGGAGCGAACACTGAAGCTTTCTTT

D gene: .
J gene: TRBJ2-7
clone size: once
V gene: TRBV7-2
CDR3 protein: CASSPVNWSYEQYF
CDR3 DNA: TGTGCCAGCAGCCCGGTCAATTGGAGCTACGAGCAGTACTTC

D gene: TRBD1
J gene: TRBJ1-6
clone size: .
V gene: TRBV18
CDR3 protein: CASSPVGQGDSPLHF
CDR3 DNA: TGTGCCAGCTCACCCGTGGGACAGGGGGATTCACCCCTCCACTTT

D gene: .
J gene: TRBJ2-3
clone size: .
V gene: TRBV18
CDR3 protein: CASSTARDGTDTQYF
CDR3 DNA: TGTGCCAGCTCCACCGCCAGGGATGGCACAGATACGCAGTATTTT

D gene: TRBD2
J gene: TRBJ2-7
clone size: .
V gene: TRBV19
CDR3 protein: CASSISGKLYEQYF
CDR3 DNA: TGTGCCAGTAGTATCAGCGGGAAACTCTACGAGCAGTACTTC

D gene: TRBD2
J gene: TRBJ2-6
clone size: .
V gene: TRBV27
CDR3 protein: CASSLTSTRGAGANVLTF
CDR3 DNA: TGTGCCAGCAGTTTAACCTCTACCCGGGGGGCTGGGGCCAACGTCCTGACTTTC

D gene: TRBD1
J gene: TRBJ1-6
clone size: few
V gene: TRBV6-1
CDR3 protein: CASSDRDRSPLHF
CDR3 DNA: TGTGCCAGCAGTGACCGGGACAGATCACCCCTCCACTTT

D gene: .
J gene: TRBJ2-3
clone size: .
V gene: TRBV18
CDR3 protein: CASSPPNTDTQYF
CDR3 DNA: TGTGCCAGCTCACCACCTAACACAGATACGCAGTATTTT

D gene: .
J gene: TRBJ2-1
clone size: .
V gene: TRBV28
CDR3 protein: CASSFPHEGEQFF
CDR3 DNA: TGTGCCAGCAGTTTCCCACACGAGGGTGAGCAGTTCTTC

D gene: TRBD2
J gene: TRBJ2-2
clone size: .
V gene: TRBV29-1
CDR3 protein: CSVTGTSGNTGELFF
CDR3 DNA: TGCAGCGTAACCGGGACTAGCGGAAACACCGGGGAGCTGTTTTTT

D gene: .
J gene: TRBJ2-2
clone size: .
V gene: TRBV19
CDR3 protein: CASSLAANTGELFF
CDR3 DNA: TGTGCCAGTAGTTTAGCGGCGAACACCGGGGAGCTGTTTTTT

D gene: TRBD1
J gene: TRBJ2-7
clone size: .
V gene: TRBV2
CDR3 protein: CASRGTGVYEQYF
CDR3 DNA: TGTGCCAGCAGGGGGACAGGTGTCTACGAGCAGTACTTC

D gene: .
J gene: TRBJ2-7
clone size: .
V gene: TRBV19
CDR3 protein: CASSRARGPTYEQYF
CDR3 DNA: TGTGCCAGTAGTAGGGCTCGCGGGCCCACCTACGAGCAGTACTTC

D gene: TRBD2
J gene: TRBJ2-3
clone size: once
V gene: TRBV18
CDR3 protein: CASSPEISGTGDTQYF
CDR3 DNA: TGTGCCAGCTCACCAGAGATCAGCGGGACTGGAGATACGCAGTATTTT

D gene: TRBD1
J gene: TRBJ1-5
clone size: .
V gene: TRBV19
CDR3 protein: CASRGQGGSNQPQHF
CDR3 DNA: TGTGCCAGTAGGGGACAGGGCGGTAGCAATCAGCCCCAGCATTTT

D gene: .
J gene: TRBJ2-7
clone size: .
V gene: TRBV5-1
CDR3 protein: CASSQSGQSYEQYF
CDR3 DNA: TGCGCCAGCAGCCAATCCGGACAGTCCTACGAGCAGTACTTC

D gene: TRBD1
J gene: TRBJ1-5
clone size: once
V gene: TRBV6-1
CDR3 protein: CASRDRTAFYQPQHF
CDR3 DNA: TGTGCCAGCAGGGACAGGACAGCCTTTTATCAGCCCCAGCATTTT

D gene: .
J gene: TRBJ1-1
clone size: .
V gene: TRBV7-9
CDR3 protein: CASSPRSLNLAFF
CDR3 DNA: TGTGCCAGCAGCCCACGTTCACTAAACTTAGCTTTCTTT